This T cell receptor (beta chain) was captured by sequencing in a study of T cell changes during pregnancy in multiple sclerosis. Trimming left V 7 bases short and J 5 bases short, with 14 bases between. CDR1 and CDR2 from the germline V gene are MDHEN and SYDVKM. The CDR3 runs 13 residues. Assay used: immunoSEQ multiplex PCR; TCRdb lists only in-frame clones, some missing. This table holds over 90,000 clones, 90% found once. The origin of this receptor is a female donor in good health, enrolled as a control in a pregnancy study. The V gene is TRBV28, the J gene TRBJ1-1; D is unresolved. Sequences were derived from peripheral blood, sampled in the second trimester of pregnancy. This CDR3 reads CASIRGRGTEAFF. In DNA form, the CDR3 reads TGTGCCAGCATTAGAGGGCGGGGTACTGAAGCTTTCTTT.